Each of the 17 T cell receptor beta chains below was sequenced from the same sample in a study of radiotherapy plus CTLA-4 blockade in lung cancer (dated by TCRdb to between 2018 and 2020). The protocol used for the library was the immunoSEQ multiplex PCR assay. In TCRdb, the immuneACCESS table is reduced to in-frame sequences with V and J assigned. These tables do not hold every clone; where another copy was compared, an unresolved V gene accounts for under half, and the others remain unexplained. Here the sample has approximately 65,000 clones; about 72% occur a single time. The ten largest account for less than 5.5% of the sample. The sample consisted of peripheral blood, taken from a patient treated with radiotherapy plus ipilimumab. These receptors were obtained from a human donor with non-small cell lung cancer who had a complete response to radiotherapy plus ipilimumab.

The V and J genes are TRBV11-3 and TRBJ2-1, with D hard to call. Germline V gene data show CDR1 as SGHNT and CDR2 as YENEEA. CDR3 length equals 13 residues. Trimming shortened V by 7 bases and J by 9 bases, and 16 bases separated the two germline ends. The CDR3 region has the DNA TGTGCCAGCAACCCGGGTTATACCCTTGAGCAGTTCTTC. It is translated as CASNPGYTLEQFF.

This clone has more than one count but fewer than ten. The chain links TRBV7-9 to TRBJ2-5, with 7 bases fitting TRBD2. This CDR3 has 16 residues. The germline V gene has CDR1 SEHNR and CDR2 FQNEAQ (reference sequence). With 2 bases clipped from V and 5 bases from J, the junction kept 11 bases outside the gene matches. CDR3 sequence reads: CASSLSLAAPAETQYF. CDR3 sequence (DNA): TGTGCCAGCAGCTTAAGTCTAGCGGCCCCTGCGGAGACCCAGTACTTC.

The CDR3 loop reads CASSGVGTQGETQYF. In DNA, the CDR3 is TGTGCCAGCAGCGGCGTTGGGACACAAGGCGAGACCCAGTACTTC. This chain connects TRBV7-6 to TRBJ2-5, with D possibly matching TRBD1 (6 bases). The CDR3 totals 15 residues. Germline loops: CDR1 SGHVS, CDR2 FNYEAQ. The ends were cut back, 5 bases at V and 5 bases at J, with 18 bases in the middle.

The table lists this clone with a count of one. The chain carries TRBV7-2 and TRBJ1-3, with TRBD1 matching 8 bases. V gave up 4 bases and J gave up 0 bases; unmatched junction bases: 2. The length of the CDR3 is 15 residues. The germline CDR1 and CDR2 sequences are SGHTA and FQGNSA. The chain's CDR3 is CASSSTGGSGNTIYF. The CDR3 DNA reads as TGTGCCAGCAGCTCAACAGGGGGCTCTGGAAACACCATATATTTT.

The chain has TRBV30 and TRBJ1-2, with TRBD1 identical over 7 bases. Germline CDR1 is GTSNPN and CDR2 is SVGIG (reference sequence). After removal of 3 bases from V and 3 bases from J, the junction contained 4 bases not matched to a gene. The CDR3 spans 13 residues. This chain's CDR3 is CAWSRGTDYGYTF. As DNA, the CDR3 is TGTGCCTGGAGCAGGGGGACAGACTATGGCTACACCTTC.

The gene calls are TRBV7-9 and TRBJ1-4; D is unclear. The CDR3 sequence is 12 residues long. Germline assignment: CDR1 SEHNR and CDR2 FQNEAQ (reference sequence). V lost 2 bases to trimming and J lost 12 bases, with 10 bases between them. This chain's CDR3 is CASSLFREELFF. The DNA of the CDR3 is TGTGCCAGCAGCTTATTTAGGGAGGAACTGTTTTTT.

The rearrangement links TRBV5-1 to TRBJ1-5; 10 positions agree with TRBD1. The CDR3 runs 15 residues. The V and J ends lost 1 base and 5 bases, in that order; junction bases with no gene match: 3. Germline lookup yields CDR1 SGHRS and CDR2 YFSETQ. In DNA, the CDR3 is TGCGCCAGCAGCTTGTTCGGGACAGGGGATCAGCCCCAGCATTTT. Its protein product is CASSLFGTGDQPQHF.

The chain combines TRBV5-4 with TRBJ2-1; D may be TRBD2 (7 bases). Trimming stripped 4 bases from V and 8 bases from J, with 16 bases between. Looked up from germline, CDR1 is SGHNT and CDR2 is YYREEE (reference sequence). The CDR3 runs to 14 residues. The CDR3 DNA reads TGTGCCAGCAGCCAGGGGACTACGCAATATGAGCAGTTCTTC. Translating gives CASSQGTTQYEQFF.

This clone was seen once. This sequence joins TRBV5-1 and TRBJ2-5, with D perhaps TRBD2 (7 bases). Germline loops: CDR1 SGHRS, CDR2 YFSETQ. The CDR3 is 15 amino acids. Trimming shortened V by 5 bases and J by 1 base, and 15 bases separated the two germline ends. CDR3 region: CASRLDGGLQETQYF. DNA for the CDR3: TGCGCCAGCAGACTAGACGGGGGGCTCCAAGAGACCCAGTACTTC. Filled out from reference TRBV5-1 and TRBJ2-5, the complete variable domain reads KAGVTQTPRYLIKTRGQQVTLSCSPISGHRSVSWYQQTPGQGLQFLFEYFSETQRNKGNFPGRFSGRQFSNSRSEMNVSTLELGDSALYLCASRLDGGLQETQYFGPGTRLLVL.

The chain joins TRBV2 to TRBJ2-3; 13 nucleotides match TRBD2. CDR1 SNHLY and CDR2 FYNNEI come from the germline V gene. J was trimmed by 6 bases and V by 5 bases; bases with no gene match: 5. CDR3 size: 15 residues. The CDR3 loop reads CASSYGTSGADTQYF. CDR3 in DNA: TGTGCCAGCAGTTACGGGACTAGCGGGGCGGATACGCAGTATTTT.

The chain uses TRBV19 and TRBJ2-5; D may be TRBD2 (6 bases). The CDR3 runs to 14 residues. Between the trimmed V and J ends, which lost 5 bases and 5 bases, there was a span of 15 bases. Germline loops: CDR1 LNHDA, CDR2 SQIVND (reference sequence). DNA of the CDR3: TGTGCCAGTAGTCCAGTCGGGGGTTTGGAGACCCAGTACTTC. It specifies CASSPVGGLETQYF.

This chain links TRBV14 with TRBJ1-4, with no clear D. The CDR3 is 15 amino acids. Trimming left V 0 bases short and J 10 bases short, with 15 bases between. Germline CDR1 SGHDN, CDR2 FVKESK. The CDR3: CASSQDGSSRVKLFF. CDR3 in DNA: TGTGCCAGCAGCCAAGACGGAAGTAGTAGAGTAAAACTGTTTTTT.

The chain joins TRBV28 to TRBJ2-1; 11 bases fit TRBD2. V lost 6 bases and J lost 8; bases outside the gene matches: 9. CDR1 and CDR2 (germline): MDHEN, SYDVKM. CDR3 length: 15 amino acids. CDR3: CASSTLAGAIDEQFF. The CDR3 DNA is TGTGCCAGCAGCACACTAGCGGGAGCGATAGATGAGCAGTTCTTC.

This chain joins TRBV5-1 and TRBJ2-3; 12 nucleotides line up with TRBD2. The CDR3 has 15 residues. Looked up from germline, CDR1 is SGHRS and CDR2 is YFSETQ. Trimming cost V 7 bases and J 3 bases; bases outside gene matches: 6. The CDR3: CASATSGRGTDTQYF. CDR3 in DNA: TGCGCCAGCGCGACTAGCGGGAGAGGTACAGATACGCAGTATTTT. Looking up the rest from reference TRBV5-1 and TRBJ2-3 gives the full variable domain: KAGVTQTPRYLIKTRGQQVTLSCSPISGHRSVSWYQQTPGQGLQFLFEYFSETQRNKGNFPGRFSGRQFSNSRSEMNVSTLELGDSALYLCASATSGRGTDTQYFGPGTRLTVL.

The chain couples TRBV6-5 to TRBJ2-4; D may correspond to TRBD1 or TRBD2 (5 bases each). The CDR3 is made up of 14 amino acids. Looked up from germline, CDR1 is MNHEY and CDR2 is SVGAGI. V shed 4 bases and J shed 2 bases, with 9 bases lying between them. The CDR3 sequence is CASSFQGPKNIQYF. CDR3 nucleotide sequence: TGTGCCAGCAGTTTCCAGGGACCCAAAAACATTCAGTACTTC.

This rearrangement joins TRBV7-8 to TRBJ1-1, with 7 positions matching TRBD1. Germline V lookup: CDR1 SGHVS, CDR2 FQNEAQ. The CDR3 has 14 amino acids. The V gene end was trimmed by 10 bases and the J gene end by 1 base; junction bases not matched to a gene: 9. The CDR3 nucleotides are TGTGCCACAGGGGGAAGGACACAGAACACTGAAGCTTTCTTT. Amino acid sequence: CATGGRTQNTEAFF.

This clone was detected only once. This chain connects TRBV7-2 to TRBJ1-1; D uncertain. V was trimmed by 1 base and J by 1 base, leaving 10 bases between them. The CDR3 has 15 residues. CDR1 is SGHTA and CDR2 is FQGNSA in the germline V gene. The CDR3 loop reads CASSLDFFKNTEAFF. The CDR3 DNA sequence: TGTGCCAGCAGCTTAGATTTTTTCAAGAACACTGAAGCTTTCTTT.